This T cell receptor (beta chain) originates from a study of shared clonotypes between healthy human individuals. Comment on this clone: This sample includes further DNA sequences coding for the same CDR3.

CDR1 and CDR2 from the germline V gene are SEHNR and FQNEAQ (reference sequence). This CDR3 has 13 amino acids. The V end lost 0 bases, the J end lost 1 base, and 4 bases lay between the germline ends. CD45RO negativity and positive selection for CCR7 defined naive CD8 cells, a population that excluded terminally differentiated effector memory CD45RA+ cells. About 30,000 T cell genomes, or roughly 180 ng DNA, went into the sorted-subset replicate PCRs. Method: immunoSEQ multiplex PCR; TCRdb's copy keeps in-frame clones and lacks some. This sample has hundreds of thousands of clones, with under 95% found just once.

J is TRBJ2-7 and V is TRBV7-9, with D unclear. Sequencing used naive CD8+ T cells sorted from blood. The TCR originated in a man aged 30-40 years in good health. CDR3 in amino acids: CASSLAGSYEQYF. The CDR3 nucleotides read TGTGCCAGCAGCTTAGCCGGATCCTACGAGCAGTACTTC.